This is a list of T cell receptor beta chains from one sample in a study of Ad26.COV2.S vaccination and SARS-CoV-2 variants. Only in-frame clones appear in the TCRdb table, and some are missing; sequencing was by immunoSEQ multiplex PCR. The data hold about 400,000 clones, with about 88% observed a single time. The specimen comprised peripheral blood, sampled in a trial of Ad26.COV2.S vaccine versus placebo. The receptors shown here come from a person aged 18 to 65 who received the Ad26.COV2.S COVID-19 vaccine or a placebo. Each CDR3 is given with its conserved first and last residue. A D gene is named only where the DNA matches it firmly. Not all rows give a size; the values are once, few, many and, for expanded clones, a class.

-,TRBV18,-,TRBJ1-5,TGTGCCAGCTCACCAATGGAGAGAGGACAGCCCCAGCATTTT,CASSPMERGQPQHF
-,TRBV5-1,-,TRBJ2-3,TGCGCCAGCAGCTTGGGACAGCCCACAGATACGCAGTATTTT,CASSLGQPTDTQYF
-,TRBV7-8,-,TRBJ2-2,TGTGCCAGCAGCTTGGGACAGAACACCGGGGAGCTGTTTTTT,CASSLGQNTGELFF
-,TRBV15,-,TRBJ1-6,TGTGCCACCAGCAGAGATGGGATTTCACCCCTCCACTTT,CATSRDGISPLHF
few,TRBV5-8,-,TRBJ1-2,TGTGCCAGCAGCTTGAATAACTATGGCTACACCTTC,CASSLNNYGYTF
-,TRBV5-1,-,TRBJ2-5,TGCGCCAGCAGCTCAGGAATTACAACCCAAGAGACCCAGTACTTC,CASSSGITTQETQYF
-,TRBV3-1/TRBV3-2,-,TRBJ2-3,TGTGCCAGCAGCCAAGACGTCGCAGGAAACACAGATACGCAGTATTTT,CASSQDVAGNTDTQYF
-,TRBV6-5,-,TRBJ2-7,TGTGCCAGCAGTACCAGAGGAGGGGACGGCTACGAGCAGTACTTC,CASSTRGGDGYEQYF
once,TRBV3-1/TRBV3-2,-,TRBJ2-2,TGTGCCAGCAGCCGGGAACTAAACACCGGGGAGCTGTTTTTT,CASSRELNTGELFF
-,TRBV5-1,TRBD2,TRBJ2-1,TGCGCCAGCAGCCCAGGGACTAGCGGATACAATGAGCAGTTCTTC,CASSPGTSGYNEQFF
-,TRBV6-5,-,TRBJ1-1,TGTGCCAGCAGTTACTCACAGGGGAACACTGAAGCTTTCTTT,CASSYSQGNTEAFF
-,TRBV4-1,TRBD1,TRBJ1-2,TGCGCCAGCAGCCAGATGGGACAGGGGGCGTTTGGCTACACCTTC,CASSQMGQGAFGYTF
-,TRBV11-2,-,TRBJ2-7,TGTGCCAGCAGCTTATCTCAGGGCTGGTATGGCTCCTACGAGCAGTACTTC,CASSLSQGWYGSYEQYF
-,TRBV6-5,TRBD1,TRBJ2-5,TGTGCCAGCAGGAGGACAGGGGCGGGGGAGACCCAGTACTTC,CASRRTGAGETQYF
-,TRBV5-1,-,TRBJ1-2,TGCGCCAGCAACCCGGGGCAGGCGGACGGCTACACCTTC,CASNPGQADGYTF
-,TRBV6-6,-,TRBJ1-1,TGTGCCAGCAGTCCCCTCGACAGGCTGAGCACTGAAGCTTTCTTT,CASSPLDRLSTEAFF
-,TRBV28,-,TRBJ1-5,TGTGCCAGCAGTTTAATCGGCATCAATCAGCCCCAGCATTTT,CASSLIGINQPQHF
-,TRBV5-8,TRBD1,TRBJ1-5,TGTGCCAGTGACAGGGGCGGTCAGCCCCAGCATTTT,CASDRGGQPQHF
-,TRBV10-2,-,TRBJ2-7,TGCGCCAGCAGTGAAGTAGACAGGCCCTCCTACGAGCAGTACTTC,CASSEVDRPSYEQYF
few,TRBV5-5,TRBD2,TRBJ2-3,TGTGCCAGCAGCTCACTTCCGGGCGGGGGGGCCTCCTTGTTCACGCAGTATTTT,CASSSLPGGGASLFTQYF
-,TRBV5-6,-,TRBJ2-7,TGTGCCAGCAGCTTGAATGCCGAGCAGTACTTC,CASSLNAEQYF
-,TRBV10-3,-,TRBJ2-6,TGTGCCATCAGGGGCAACGTAGTTCTCTCTGGGGCCAACGTCCTGACTTTC,CAIRGNVVLSGANVLTF